What follows describes a single T cell receptor beta chain. Repertoires were generated with immunoSEQ multiplex PCR, while TCRdb's copy carries only in-frame clones and drops some. The sample lists 120,000 to 150,000 clones; around 80% were seen once. This CDR3 is 12 amino acids long. Germline V gene sequence: CDR1 SGHRS, CDR2 YFSETQ. The germline V and J ends were trimmed by 0 bases and 7 bases, with 5 bases remaining between them. The sample belongs to a study of blood T cell repertoires in COVID-19. Study-wide context: Samples representing acute and convalescent COVID-19 were sourced from the United States, Italy and Spain.

Sequencing was carried out using peripheral blood. J is TRBJ2-1 and V is TRBV5-1, with a possible D match to TRBD2 (5 bases). This TCR derives from a human donor in a cohort sampled during active COVID-19. The CDR3 DNA sequence: TGCGCCAGCAGCTTGGGAGGGAATGAGCAGTTCTTC. This gives the protein CASSLGGNEQFF.